What follows are 6 T cell receptor beta chains derived from one specimen sequenced in a study of early T cells in non-severe SARS-CoV-2 infection. TCRdb reprocessed the 5' RACE reads via MiXCR and lists one record per CDR3 protein. The table has more than 60,000 distinct CDR3 sequences, roughly 13% seen once. The material sequenced was whole blood. Source of these receptors: an adult who was a healthcare worker with PCR-confirmed SARS-CoV-2 infection or an uninfected control (not recorded which).

This clonotype is labeled medium-sized. The rearrangement joins TRBV20-1 to TRBJ2-7, with TRBD1 identical over 10 bases. The ends lost 5 bases at V and 3 bases at J; junction bases unmatched: 7. This CDR3 has 14 amino acids. Germline V gene lookup returns CDR1 DFQATT and CDR2 SNEGSKA (reference sequence). The DNA of the CDR3 is TGCAGTGCTGGGACAGGGGCGATGAACTACGAGCAGTACTTC. Residues: CSAGTGAMNYEQYF.

This clonotype turned up a few times. This rearrangement joins TRBV4-2 to TRBJ2-7; maybe TRBD1 (6 bases). Trimming removed 3 bases at V and 6 bases at J, with 21 bases between. Per germline, CDR1 LGHNA and CDR2 YNFKEQ. The CDR3 extends over 16 amino acids. The CDR3 DNA reads TGTGCCAGCAGCCATAATAACAGGGATTTCTCTGGCGAGCAGTACTTC. It yields the protein CASSHNNRDFSGEQYF.

This clonotype has just a few counts. This rearrangement joins TRBV18 to TRBJ2-3; D is possibly TRBD1 or TRBD2 (5 bases each). The germline gives CDR1 KGHSH, CDR2 LQKENI. The CDR3 has 14 residues. V lost 3 bases and J lost 2, with 9 bases in between. The CDR3 reads CASSPGVNTDTQYF. The DNA for the CDR3 is TGTGCCAGCTCACCGGGGGTAAACACAGATACGCAGTATTTT.

This rearrangement joins TRBV19 to TRBJ1-2; TRBD1 might be the D (5 bases). V lost 3 bases to trimming and J lost 7 bases, with 12 bases between them. CDR3 length equals 13 residues. Germline V lookup: CDR1 LNHDA, CDR2 SQIVND (reference sequence). CDR3 loop: CASSILQGFGYTF. The CDR3 DNA follows: TGTGCCAGTAGTATTCTTCAGGGCTTTGGCTACACCTTC.

This clonotype was seen ten or more times. The CDR3 reads CASSLESSGLPYNEQFF. Written as DNA, the CDR3 is TGTGCCAGCAGCTTAGAGTCTAGCGGTTTGCCCTACAATGAGCAGTTCTTC. V gene TRBV7-8 combines with J gene TRBJ2-1; 7 nucleotides align to TRBD2. The CDR3 sequence is 17 residues long. J gave up 2 bases and V 1 base, and 8 bases lay outside the gene matches. Germline CDR1 is SGHVS and CDR2 is FQNEAQ.

This clonotype has ten or more counts. The chain is built from TRBV11-2 and TRBJ2-1; D ambiguous. The V gene's germline CDR1 is SGHAT and CDR2 FQNNGV. CDR3 size: 16 residues. V shed 2 bases and J shed 0 bases, with 11 bases lying between them. The CDR3 sequence is CASSLRTTLSYNEQFF. DNA for the CDR3: TGTGCCAGCAGCTTACGAACTACGCTCTCCTACAATGAGCAGTTCTTC.